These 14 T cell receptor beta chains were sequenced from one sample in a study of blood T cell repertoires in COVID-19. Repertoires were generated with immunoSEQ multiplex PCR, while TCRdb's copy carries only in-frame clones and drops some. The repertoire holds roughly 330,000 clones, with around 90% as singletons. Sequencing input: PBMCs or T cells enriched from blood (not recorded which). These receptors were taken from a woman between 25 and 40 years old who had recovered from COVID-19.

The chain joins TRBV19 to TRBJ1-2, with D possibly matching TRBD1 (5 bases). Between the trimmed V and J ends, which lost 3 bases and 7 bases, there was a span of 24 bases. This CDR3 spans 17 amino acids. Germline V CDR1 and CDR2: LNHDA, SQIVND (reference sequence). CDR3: CASSMPLQGSALFGYTF. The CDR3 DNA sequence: TGTGCCAGTAGTATGCCTCTTCAGGGTTCGGCTCTGTTTGGCTACACCTTC.

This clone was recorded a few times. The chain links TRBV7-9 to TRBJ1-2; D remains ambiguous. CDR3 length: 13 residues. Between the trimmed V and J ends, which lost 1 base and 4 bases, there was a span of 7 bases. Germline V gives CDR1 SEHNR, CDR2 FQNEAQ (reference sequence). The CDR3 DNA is TGTGCCAGCAGCTTAGAGACATTCTATGGCTACACCTTC. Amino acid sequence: CASSLETFYGYTF. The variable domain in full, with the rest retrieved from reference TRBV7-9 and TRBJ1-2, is DTGVSQNPRHKITKRGQNVTFRCDPISEHNRLYWYRQTLGQGPEFLTYFQNEAQLEKSRLLSDRFSAERPKGSFSTLEIQRTEQGDSAMYLCASSLETFYGYTFGSGTRLTVV.

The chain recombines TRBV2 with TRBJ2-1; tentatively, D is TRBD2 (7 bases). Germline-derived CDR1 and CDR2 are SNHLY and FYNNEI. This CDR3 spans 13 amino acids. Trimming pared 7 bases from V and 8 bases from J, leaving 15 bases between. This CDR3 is CASMGGALDEQFF. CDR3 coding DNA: TGTGCCAGCATGGGGGGGGCTCTCGATGAGCAGTTCTTC.

DNA of the CDR3: TGTGCCAGCAGCTTTGTGGGCGGGGCCCATAGGGATACGCAGTATTTT. It yields the protein CASSFVGGAHRDTQYF. This chain links TRBV7-2 with TRBJ2-3; D might be TRBD2 (6 bases). Trimming left V 3 bases short and J 6 bases short, with 19 bases between. Germline-derived CDR1 and CDR2 are SGHTA and FQGNSA. This CDR3 contains 16 residues.

The CDR3 spells CASSWGRWDYGYTF. Here the CDR3 DNA reads TGTGCCAGCAGCTGGGGGCGGTGGGACTATGGCTACACCTTC. V is TRBV6-2 or TRBV6-3 and J is TRBJ1-2, with a possible D match to TRBD1 (6 bases). The CDR3 has 14 residues. CDR1 and CDR2 from the germline V gene are MNHEY and SVGEGT. The V end lost 6 bases, the J end lost 3 bases, and 14 bases lay between the germline ends.

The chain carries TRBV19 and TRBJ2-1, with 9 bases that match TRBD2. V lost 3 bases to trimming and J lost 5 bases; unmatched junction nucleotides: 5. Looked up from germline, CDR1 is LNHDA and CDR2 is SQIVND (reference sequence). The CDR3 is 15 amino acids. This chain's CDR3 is CASSMAGGPNNEQFF. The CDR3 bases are TGTGCCAGTAGTATGGCGGGGGGGCCCAACAATGAGCAGTTCTTC.

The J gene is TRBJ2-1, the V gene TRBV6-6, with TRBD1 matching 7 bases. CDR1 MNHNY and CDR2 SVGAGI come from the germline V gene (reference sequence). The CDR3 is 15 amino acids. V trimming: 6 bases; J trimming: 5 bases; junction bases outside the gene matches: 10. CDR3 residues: CASSRPTGDHNEQFF. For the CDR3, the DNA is TGTGCCAGCAGCCGTCCTACAGGGGACCACAATGAGCAGTTCTTC.

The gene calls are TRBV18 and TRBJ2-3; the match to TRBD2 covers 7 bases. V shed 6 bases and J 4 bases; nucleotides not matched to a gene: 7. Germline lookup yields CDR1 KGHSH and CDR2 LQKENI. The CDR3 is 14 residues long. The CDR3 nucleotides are TGTGCCAGCTCCCCGTTGGGGGGGGCAGATACGCAGTATTTT. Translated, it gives CASSPLGGADTQYF.

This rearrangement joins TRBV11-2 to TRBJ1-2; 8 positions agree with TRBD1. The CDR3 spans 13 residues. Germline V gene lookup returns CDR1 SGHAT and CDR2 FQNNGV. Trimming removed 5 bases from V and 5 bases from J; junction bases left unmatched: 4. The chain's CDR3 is CASSLGQEYGYTF. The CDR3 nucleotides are TGTGCCAGCAGCCTGGGACAGGAATATGGCTACACCTTC.

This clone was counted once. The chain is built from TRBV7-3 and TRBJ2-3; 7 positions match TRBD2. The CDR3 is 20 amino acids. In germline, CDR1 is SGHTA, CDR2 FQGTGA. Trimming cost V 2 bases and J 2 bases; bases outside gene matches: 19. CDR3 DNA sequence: TGTGCCAGCAGCTTACCCCCTTTCTTCGGCCGGGGGGATCACACAGATACGCAGTATTTT. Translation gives CASSLPPFFGRGDHTDTQYF.

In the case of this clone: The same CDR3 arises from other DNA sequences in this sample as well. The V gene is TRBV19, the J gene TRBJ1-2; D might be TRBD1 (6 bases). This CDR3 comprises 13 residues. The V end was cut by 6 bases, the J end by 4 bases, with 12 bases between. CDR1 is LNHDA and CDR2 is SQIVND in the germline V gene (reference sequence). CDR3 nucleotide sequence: TGTGCCAGTAGCCTACAGGGTGGCTATGGCTACACCTTC. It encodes CASSLQGGYGYTF.

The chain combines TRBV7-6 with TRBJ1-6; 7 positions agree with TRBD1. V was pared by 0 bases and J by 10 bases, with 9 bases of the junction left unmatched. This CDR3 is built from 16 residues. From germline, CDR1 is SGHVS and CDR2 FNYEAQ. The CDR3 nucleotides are TGTGCCAGCAGCTTAGCCGGGCAGGGGGTACAATCACCCCTCCACTTT. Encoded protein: CASSLAGQGVQSPLHF.

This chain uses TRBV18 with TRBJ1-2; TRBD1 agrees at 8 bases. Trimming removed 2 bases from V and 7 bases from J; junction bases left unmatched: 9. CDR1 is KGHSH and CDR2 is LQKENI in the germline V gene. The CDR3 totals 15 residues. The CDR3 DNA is TGTGCCAGCTCACCAACCCCTGACAGGGGAGGTGGCTACACCTTC. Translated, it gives CASSPTPDRGGGYTF.

The CDR3 is CASKGQDNTEAFF. The CDR3 DNA reads as TGTGCCAGCAAGGGACAGGACAACACTGAAGCTTTCTTT. V is TRBV2 and J is TRBJ1-1; 8 bases align to TRBD1. The ends lost 7 bases at V and 2 bases at J; junction bases unmatched: 3. The CDR3 is 13 amino acids. Germline CDR1 is SNHLY and CDR2 is FYNNEI.